The 17 T cell receptor beta chains below come from one sample, sequenced in a study of vaccination and CD4 T cells after COVID-19. The Oncomine TCR Beta short-read assay was applied to DNA of cultured CD4+ T cells. MiXCR, applied by TCRdb to the PCR reads, yields one record per CDR3 protein. This sample carries 20,000 or so distinct CDR3 sequences, more than 20% of them seen once, and the ten largest clones take 7% to 8.5%. Sample treatment: roughly 10-day PBMC culture with coronavirus spike peptide pools or control peptides (ViraFEST assay). The antigens of these receptors remain unknown. The sample taken for sequencing was cultured CD4+ T cells from blood. The receptors here all came from a human donor with COVID-19.

The CDR3 region has the DNA TGCGCCAGCGCCGCGACGGGGGGCGCGGCTGGCGAGCAGTACTTC. Residues: CASAATGGAAGEQYF. The chain joins TRBV5-1 to TRBJ2-7; a possible D gene is TRBD2 (7 bases). V lost 7 bases to trimming and J lost 6 bases, with 23 bases between them. The CDR3 contains 15 residues. Germline CDR1 reads SGHRS; CDR2 reads YFSETQ.

V and J are TRBV29-1 and TRBJ2-7; D is possibly TRBD2 (7 bases). Germline-derived CDR1 and CDR2 are SQVTM and ANQGSEA. This CDR3 region has 12 residues. V was cut by 5 bases and J by 5 bases, with 13 bases left in between. The chain's CDR3 is CSVLGGVNEQYF. CDR3 sequence (DNA): TGCAGCGTTTTAGGGGGGGTAAACGAGCAGTACTTC.

This clonotype is labeled medium-sized (0.01 to 0.1%). The J gene is TRBJ1-2, the V gene TRBV6-5, with D uncertain. V lost 0 bases to trimming and J lost 3 bases, with 11 bases between them. Germline V gene lookup returns CDR1 MNHEY and CDR2 SVGAGI. The CDR3 sequence is 15 residues long. The chain's CDR3 is CASSYSTGGHYGYTF. In DNA, the CDR3 is TGTGCCAGCAGTTACTCAACGGGAGGGCACTATGGCTACACCTTC.

This clonotype has more than one count but fewer than ten. The V call is TRBV6-1, the J call TRBJ2-5; 7 nucleotides agree with TRBD1. V shed 6 bases, J shed 1 base, and the junction held 8 bases outside the gene matches. Per germline, CDR1 MNHNS and CDR2 SASEGT. The CDR3 spans 15 residues. DNA of the CDR3: TGTGCCAGCAGACCCCGGGACAGCCGCCAAGAGACCCAGTACTTC. This encodes CASRPRDSRQETQYF.

The gene calls are TRBV7-2 and TRBJ2-7, with 7 bases that match TRBD1. Germline V gene lookup returns CDR1 SGHTA and CDR2 FQGNSA. The length of the CDR3 is 14 residues. V shed 8 bases, J shed 0 bases, and the junction held 7 bases outside the gene matches. CDR3 sequence reads: CASLRTGHSYEQYF. DNA for the CDR3: TGTGCCAGCCTGCGGACAGGTCACTCCTACGAGCAGTACTTC.

There are a few counts of this clonotype. The J gene is TRBJ1-6, the V gene TRBV5-5; D is uncertain. CDR1 SGHKS and CDR2 YYEKEE come from the germline V gene (reference sequence). Trimming stripped 2 bases from V and 6 bases from J, with 15 bases between. This CDR3 has 16 amino acids. Here the CDR3 DNA reads TGTGCCAGCAGCTTACTGACCGGAAAAACTAATTCACCCCTCCACTTT. This gives the protein CASSLLTGKTNSPLHF.

V and J are TRBV20-1 and TRBJ1-5, with 10 bases matching TRBD1. Losses at the gene ends were 4 bases for V and 0 bases for J; bases not matched to a gene: 3. Germline V lookup: CDR1 DFQATT, CDR2 SNEGSKA (reference sequence). The CDR3 is made up of 15 amino acids. CDR3 amino acids: CSAKTGGHSNQPQHF. Written as DNA, the CDR3 is TGCAGTGCTAAGACAGGGGGCCATAGCAATCAGCCCCAGCATTTT.

This clonotype was seen only a few times. This chain joins TRBV4-2 and TRBJ1-6; TRBD1 matches 9 bases. Trimming at V came to 2 bases and at J to 8 bases, leaving 1 base not matched to a gene. Per germline, CDR1 LGHNA and CDR2 YNFKEQ. The CDR3 length is 14 residues. CDR3 in amino acids: CASSQRQGDSPLHF. CDR3 DNA sequence: TGTGCCAGCAGCCAACGACAGGGGGATTCACCCCTCCACTTT.

The chain combines TRBV30 with TRBJ1-1, with TRBD1 matching 10 bases. The V and J ends lost 3 bases and 9 bases, in that order; junction bases with no gene match: 10. CDR1 and CDR2 from the germline V gene are GTSNPN and SVGIG (reference sequence). There are 14 residues in the CDR3. CDR3 DNA: TGTGCCTGGAGAGCCCGGGACAGGGGAAGTAAAGCTTTCTTT. It specifies CAWRARDRGSKAFF.

The sample holds a few counts of this clonotype. The rearrangement uses TRBV7-2 and TRBJ2-1, with 11 bases identical to TRBD2. Germline assignment: CDR1 SGHTA and CDR2 FQGNSA. The CDR3 is 14 amino acids. V lost 3 bases, J lost 12 bases, and 7 bases stayed unmatched. DNA for the CDR3: TGTGCCAGCAGCTTCACTAGCGGGGGTGATAGGCAGTTCTTC. Translated: CASSFTSGGDRQFF.

This clonotype was detected only a few times. The gene calls are TRBV7-8 and TRBJ2-3, with a weak D call TRBD1 (6 bases). The V gene lost 1 base and the J gene lost 6 bases, with 11 bases spanning the gap. The CDR3 extends over 14 amino acids. Per the germline V gene, CDR1 is SGHVS and CDR2 is FQNEAQ. Here the CDR3 DNA reads TGTGCCAGCAGCTTAGGGCAGGGGATTGATACGCAGTATTTT. This gives the protein CASSLGQGIDTQYF.

As regards this clonotype: A read error may produce the germline difference seen at one junction end. This chain links TRBV4-2 with TRBJ2-5; TRBD1 matches at 7 bases. The CDR3 covers 13 residues. Germline V gene data show CDR1 as LGHNA and CDR2 as YNFKEQ. The CDR3 DNA is TGTACCAGCAGCCAAGACAGGGAGGAGACCCAGTACTTC. Its protein is CTSSQDREETQYF.

This clonotype has just a few counts. V gene TRBV6-2 or TRBV6-3 combines with J gene TRBJ2-2, with 7 bases identical to TRBD1. V gave up 4 bases and J gave up 5 bases; unmatched junction bases: 7. CDR3 length: 15 amino acids. Germline V lookup: CDR1 MNHEY, CDR2 SVGEGT. In nucleotides, the CDR3 is TGTGCCAGCAGTTCCTACAGGGGAAGGACCGGGGAGCTGTTTTTT. Translated: CASSSYRGRTGELFF.

J is TRBJ1-2 and V is TRBV2, with 8 bases that match TRBD1. After removal of 10 bases from V and 5 bases from J, the junction contained 12 bases not matched to a gene. This CDR3 is built from 14 residues. CDR1 and CDR2 from the germline V gene are SNHLY and FYNNEI. CDR3: CATSLQGETYGYTF. In DNA form, the CDR3 reads TGTGCCACCTCGTTACAGGGGGAAACTTATGGCTACACCTTC.

The J gene is TRBJ2-7, the V gene TRBV9; 9 nucleotides align to TRBD1. Germline V gene lookup returns CDR1 SGDLS and CDR2 YYNGEE. The V and J ends lost 4 bases and 2 bases, in that order; junction bases with no gene match: 7. The CDR3 extends over 15 amino acids. The CDR3 spells CASSQRGTGPYEQYF. As DNA, the CDR3 is TGTGCCAGCAGCCAACGCGGGACAGGGCCCTACGAGCAGTACTTC. Complete variable domain (other parts from reference TRBV9 and TRBJ2-7): DSGVTQTPKHLITATGQRVTLRCSPRSGDLSVYWYQQSLDQGLQFLIQYYNGEERAKGNILERFSAQQFPDLHSELNLSSLELGDSALYFCASSQRGTGPYEQYFGPGTRLTVT.

This chain uses TRBV11-1 with TRBJ2-1; a weak D match, TRBD1 (6 bases). V was trimmed by 0 bases and J by 2 bases, leaving 14 bases between them. Germline assignment: CDR1 SGHAT and CDR2 FQDESV (reference sequence). CDR3 size: 17 residues. CDR3 bases: TGTGCCAGCAGCTTAGCCCCACACAGGGCAGCCTACAATGAGCAGTTCTTC. Amino acids: CASSLAPHRAAYNEQFF. Looking up the rest from reference TRBV11-1 and TRBJ2-1 gives the full variable domain: EAEVAQSPRYKITEKSQAVAFWCDPISGHATLYWYRQILGQGPELLVQFQDESVVDDSQLPKDRFSAERLKGVDSTLKIQPAELGDSAMYLCASSLAPHRAAYNEQFFGPGTRLTVL.

This chain connects TRBV9 to TRBJ2-7; 13 bases are shared with TRBD2. CDR3 length equals 17 residues. V lost 3 bases, J lost 2 bases, and 8 bases stayed unmatched. Germline values: CDR1 SGDLS, CDR2 YYNGEE. CDR3 coding DNA: TGTGCCAGCAGCGCGGACCCCGGGACTAGCGGGGCCTACGAGCAGTACTTC. Protein: CASSADPGTSGAYEQYF.